This T cell receptor (beta chain) was recorded in a study of blood T cell repertoires in COVID-19. CDR1 and CDR2 (germline): MNHEY, SVGEGT. The CDR3 loop spans 15 amino acids. Trimming removed 0 bases from V and 6 bases from J, with 14 bases in between. Authors' processing steps: How many nucleated cells were present was estimated from reference gene primer amplification. Measured with immunoSEQ multiplex PCR; TCRdb has only the in-frame clones, and not every one. The V and J calls and clone size are taken from that table; D and trimming were inferred from the DNA. The sample consists of about 160,000 clones, roughly 93% of them appearing once.

The specimen was peripheral blood. The rearrangement uses TRBV6-2 or TRBV6-3 and TRBJ1-2, with no clear D. The receptor was isolated from a man aged 18 to 35 with acute or convalescent COVID-19. This chain's CDR3 is CASSYSIRELDGYTF. The CDR3 nucleotides are TGTGCCAGCAGTTACTCAATCCGGGAACTCGATGGCTACACCTTC.